Below, 10 T cell receptor beta chains from the same sample are listed, as sequenced in a study of cytomegalovirus exposure and HLA in healthy donors. Sequencing used immunoSEQ multiplex PCR; TCRdb keeps in-frame clones, though not all of them. Of 150,000 to 200,000 clones detected, around nine tenths appear once; the ten largest clones hold approximately 2.6%. The sample comprised PBMCs. Receptors were obtained from a man between 18 and 29 years old in good health and CMV-seropositive.

The chain employs TRBV7-3 and TRBJ2-3; D gene uncertain. Germline lookup yields CDR1 SGHTA and CDR2 FQGTGA. The CDR3 length is 14 residues. The germline V and J ends were trimmed by 1 base and 4 bases, with 9 bases remaining between them. CDR3 amino acids: CASSLIHNADTQYF. The CDR3 bases are TGTGCCAGCAGCTTAATCCACAACGCAGATACGCAGTATTTT.

The gene calls are TRBV4-1 and TRBJ2-1, with 13 positions matching TRBD2. CDR3 length: 16 amino acids. Unmatched junction bases numbered 9, after V lost 6 bases and J lost 7 bases. Germline-derived CDR1 and CDR2 are MGHRA and YSYEKL. The CDR3 DNA reads as TGCGCCAGCAGTCCTCTACTAGCGGGGGGGAAGAATGAGCAGTTCTTC. It translates to CASSPLLAGGKNEQFF.

V is TRBV19 and J is TRBJ1-2, with unresolved D. Trimming took off 2 bases at V and 6 bases at J, with 16 bases between the two ends. The CDR3 totals 15 residues. CDR1 and CDR2 from the germline V gene are LNHDA and SQIVND (reference sequence). The CDR3 reads CASSILGPLGHGYTF. The CDR3 nucleotides read TGTGCCAGTAGTATACTGGGCCCCTTGGGCCATGGCTACACCTTC.

For this clone: Other DNA sequences of this sample code for an identical CDR3. The chain is built from TRBV9 and TRBJ2-3; 13 bases map to TRBD2. V shed 2 bases, J shed 3 bases, and the junction held 0 bases outside the gene matches. Germline V gene data show CDR1 as SGDLS and CDR2 as YYNGEE. This CDR3 contains 15 residues. CDR3 sequence (DNA): TGTGCCAGCAGCGTGACTAGCGGGGGGACAGATACGCAGTATTTT. Amino acid sequence: CASSVTSGGTDTQYF.

This chain uses TRBV28 with TRBJ2-1; unclear D gene. V was pared by 7 bases and J by 7 bases, with 17 bases between. CDR1 MDHEN and CDR2 SYDVKM come from the germline V gene. This CDR3 comprises 14 residues. CDR3 nucleotide sequence: TGTGCCAGCACCCTTCTAGTGGCGTCAAATGAGCAGTTCTTC. It encodes CASTLLVASNEQFF.

The chain couples TRBV6-5 to TRBJ2-1; possibly TRBD2 for D (5 bases). V shed 6 bases and J shed 15 bases, with 15 bases lying between them. This CDR3 region has 11 residues. The germline gives CDR1 MNHEY, CDR2 SVGAGI. The CDR3 protein is CASRRVSRRFF. CDR3 nucleotides: TGTGCCAGCAGGAGGGTATCCCGCAGGTTCTTC.

The chain employs TRBV7-2 and TRBJ2-2; D call uncertain. The CDR3 is 13 amino acids. Germline lookup yields CDR1 SGHTA and CDR2 FQGNSA. The V gene lost 3 bases and the J gene lost 6 bases, with 8 bases spanning the gap. The CDR3 DNA reads as TGTGCCAGCAGCTTCTCCGTCCCCGGGGAGCTGTTTTTT. This translates into CASSFSVPGELFF. The whole variable domain, filled in from reference TRBV7-2 and TRBJ2-2, reads GAGVSQSPSNKVTEKGKDVELRCDPISGHTALYWYRQSLGQGLEFLIYFQGNSAPDKSGLPSDRFSAERTGGSVSTLTIQRTQQEDSAVYLCASSFSVPGELFFGEGSRLTVL.

This chain uses TRBV27 with TRBJ2-3; the D is unclear. V lost 2 bases and J lost 5, with 14 bases in between. The CDR3 is made up of 15 amino acids. Germline loops: CDR1 MNHEY, CDR2 SMNVEV (reference sequence). Written as DNA, the CDR3 is TGTGCCAGCAGTTTACGTGGCGTCTCGGGAGATACGCAGTATTTT. Amino acid sequence: CASSLRGVSGDTQYF.

This sequence joins TRBV19 and TRBJ2-1, with D possibly matching TRBD2 (5 bases). This CDR3 contains 13 residues. V lost 6 bases to trimming and J lost 12 bases, with 18 bases between them. The V gene's germline CDR1 is LNHDA and CDR2 SQIVND (reference sequence). CDR3 protein: CASSGEWGRGQFF. The CDR3 nucleotides are TGTGCCAGTAGCGGGGAGTGGGGTAGAGGGCAGTTCTTC.

V usage is TRBV10-1 and J usage is TRBJ2-2, with D tentatively TRBD1 (5 bases). Trimming left V 8 bases short and J 3 bases short, with 16 bases between. The germline CDR1 and CDR2 sequences are WNHNN and SYGVQD (reference sequence). The CDR3 extends over 15 amino acids. CDR3 coding DNA: TGCGCCAGCCAGAAAACAGGTAGGGACACCGGGGAGCTGTTTTTT. Translated, it gives CASQKTGRDTGELFF.